These T cell receptor beta chains were read from a single sample in a study of cytomegalovirus exposure and HLA in healthy donors. The data were produced by immunoSEQ multiplex PCR, yet TCRdb's version contains in-frame clones alone and is incomplete. There are more than 100,000 clones in the sample; about 78% occur only once, and roughly 8.2% lies in the top ten. Sequencing used PBMCs. These receptor sequences come from a woman between 35 and 50 years old in good health and CMV-seropositive. Each CDR3 is given with its conserved first and last residue. A D gene is named only where the DNA matches it firmly. The size field is filled for only some rows; it gives once, few, many or a size class.

D gene | J gene | V gene | clone size | CDR3 protein | CDR3 DNA
. | TRBJ1-4 | TRBV7-9 | . | CASSSTDSANEKLFF | TGTGCCAGCAGCTCCACGGACAGTGCTAATGAAAAACTGTTTTTT
. | TRBJ2-1 | TRBV7-9 | once | CASSLWGQDNEQFF | TGTGCCAGCAGCTTATGGGGGCAGGATAATGAGCAGTTCTTC
. | TRBJ1-6 | TRBV12-5 | . | CASGSHDRLDSPLHF | TGTGCTAGTGGTTCCCACGACAGGTTAGATTCACCCCTCCACTTT
TRBD1 | TRBJ1-6 | TRBV10-1 | . | CASSAQGGTYNSPLHF | TGCGCCAGCAGTGCGCAGGGGGGCACCTATAATTCACCCCTCCACTTT
. | TRBJ2-1 | TRBV9 | . | CASSVGGHTYNEQFF | TGTGCCAGCAGCGTAGGAGGACATACCTACAATGAGCAGTTCTTC
TRBD2 | TRBJ2-1 | TRBV15 | . | CATSKGRGDYNEQFF | TGTGCCACCAGCAAAGGGCGGGGGGACTACAATGAGCAGTTCTTC
. | TRBJ2-3 | TRBV6-5 | few | CASSRGPSTDTQYF | TGTGCCAGCAGCAGGGGCCCTTCCACAGATACGCAGTATTTT
TRBD1 | TRBJ1-6 | TRBV7-3 | . | CASSPGTGRSSPLHF | TGTGCCAGCAGCCCTGGGACAGGGCGAAGCTCACCCCTCCACTTT
TRBD2 | TRBJ2-3 | TRBV29-1 | . | CSVRLAADTQYF | TGCAGCGTCCGACTAGCGGCAGATACGCAGTATTTT
. | TRBJ1-2 | TRBV15 | . | CATSTSNYGYTF | TGTGCCACCAGCACCTCTAACTATGGCTACACCTTC
. | TRBJ1-3 | TRBV6-1 | . | CASSDGDSGNTIYF | TGTGCCAGCAGTGACGGGGACTCTGGAAACACCATATATTTT
. | TRBJ1-2 | TRBV7-2 | . | CASSLLPGTNYGYTF | TGTGCCAGCAGCCTACTTCCTGGGACAAACTATGGCTACACCTTC
. | TRBJ1-2 | TRBV27 | few | CASSQSGFPGYGYTF | TGTGCCAGCAGCCAATCAGGGTTTCCTGGCTATGGCTACACCTTC
. | TRBJ1-2 | TRBV6-5 | few | CASSHLMRANYGYTF | TGTGCCAGCAGTCACCTCATGCGAGCTAACTATGGCTACACCTTC
TRBD1 | TRBJ2-7 | TRBV5-4 | . | CASSRDRGSYEQYF | TGTGCCAGCAGCCGGGACAGGGGCTCCTACGAGCAGTACTTC
TRBD1 | TRBJ1-5 | TRBV5-6 | . | CASSLGQGKGRNQPQHF | TGTGCCAGCAGCTTGGGACAGGGCAAGGGGCGCAATCAGCCCCAGCATTTT
. | TRBJ2-3 | TRBV5-4 | once | CASSLGSTSTDTQYF | TGTGCCAGCAGCTTGGGTAGCACTAGCACAGATACGCAGTATTTT
. | TRBJ2-1 | TRBV2 | . | CASNGQPYNEQFF | TGTGCCAGCAATGGACAGCCTTACAATGAGCAGTTCTTC
. | TRBJ2-3 | TRBV18 | . | CASSYLALDTQYF | TGTGCCAGCTCATATCTAGCGCTAGATACGCAGTATTTT
TRBD1 | TRBJ1-5 | TRBV4-3 | . | CASSQDLGQGDQPQHF | TGCGCCAGCAGCCAAGATCTGGGACAGGGTGACCAGCCCCAGCATTTT
. | TRBJ1-6 | TRBV5-4 | . | CASSLAGDGSPLHF | TGTGCCAGCAGCTTGGCAGGGGATGGTTCACCCCTCCACTTT
TRBD2 | TRBJ2-3 | TRBV30 | . | CAWSVDCAGGRVDTQYF | TGTGCCTGGAGTGTAGATTGTGCGGGGGGGCGGGTAGATACGCAGTATTTT
. | TRBJ2-7 | TRBV2 | . | CASRFGPGAFSYEQYF | TGTGCCAGCAGGTTCGGACCAGGGGCCTTCTCCTACGAGCAGTACTTC
TRBD2 | TRBJ2-3 | TRBV19 | . | CASIASGGVAQYF | TGTGCCAGTATTGCTAGCGGGGGCGTCGCGCAGTATTTT
. | TRBJ2-5 | TRBV5-6 | . | CASSLVPSQETQYF | TGTGCCAGCAGCTTGGTCCCTAGCCAAGAGACCCAGTACTTC
TRBD1 | TRBJ1-1 | TRBV30 | . | CAWSTGTVMPEWAFF | TGTGCCTGGAGTACAGGGACAGTGATGCCTGAATGGGCTTTCTTT
. | TRBJ1-1 | TRBV10-3 | . | CAISESAGLTEAFF | TGTGCCATCAGTGAGTCGGCAGGGCTCACTGAAGCTTTCTTT
TRBD2 | TRBJ2-3 | TRBV7-3 | . | CASSPGGSTDTQYF | TGTGCCAGCAGCCCCGGGGGGAGCACAGATACGCAGTATTTT
. | TRBJ2-5 | TRBV6-5 | . | CASSYSKGGGETQYF | TGTGCCAGCAGTTACTCGAAGGGAGGGGGAGAGACCCAGTACTTC
TRBD1 | TRBJ1-5 | TRBV16 | . | CASSLQGDQPQHF | TGTGCCAGCAGCCTTCAGGGGGATCAGCCCCAGCATTTT
. | TRBJ2-7 | TRBV7-2 | once | CASSSLLFYEQYF | TGTGCCAGCAGCTCCCTTCTTTTCTACGAGCAGTACTTC
. | TRBJ1-3 | TRBV9 | . | CASSVDITNTIYF | TGTGCCAGCAGCGTGGACATTACAAACACCATATATTTT
TRBD1 | TRBJ2-6 | TRBV4-3 | few | CASSQEGTGDFLTF | TGCGCCAGCAGCCAAGAAGGGACAGGGGATTTCCTGACTTTC
. | TRBJ1-1 | TRBV11-3 | . | CASSSSTGSEAFF | TGTGCCAGCAGCTCCTCGACAGGATCAGAAGCTTTCTTT
. | TRBJ1-6 | TRBV4-3 | . | CASSQDLGGHSPLHF | TGCGCCAGCAGCCAAGATTTAGGGGGACACTCACCCCTCCACTTT
TRBD1 | TRBJ1-4 | TRBV7-2 | few | CASSPRQGDEKLFF | TGTGCCAGCAGCCCTAGACAGGGGGATGAAAAACTGTTTTTT
TRBD2 | TRBJ2-3 | TRBV6-1 | few | CASKDRDYFTDTQYF | TGTGCCAGTAAGGACCGGGACTACTTCACAGATACGCAGTATTTT
. | TRBJ1-5 | TRBV7-2 | . | CASSLWDIYQPQHF | TGTGCCAGCAGCCTTTGGGACATCTATCAGCCCCAGCATTTT
. | TRBJ1-2 | TRBV9 | . | CASSVAGGGYTF | TGTGCCAGCAGCGTAGCGGGAGGTGGCTACACCTTC
. | TRBJ1-5 | TRBV5-6 | . | CASSLGVTEDQPQHF | TGTGCCAGCAGCTTGGGAGTGACAGAAGATCAGCCCCAGCATTTT
. | TRBJ1-1 | TRBV7-2 | . | CASSPTGRGIYTEAFF | TGTGCCAGCAGCCCAACGGGGAGGGGGATTTACACTGAAGCTTTCTTT
TRBD1 | TRBJ2-7 | TRBV10-3 | . | CAISGQVYSYEQYF | TGTGCCATCAGCGGACAGGTCTACTCCTACGAGCAGTACTTC
. | TRBJ2-1 | TRBV9 | . | CASSVSGEPYNEQFF | TGTGCCAGCAGCGTCTCGGGGGAACCCTACAATGAGCAGTTCTTC
TRBD1 | TRBJ1-3 | TRBV13 | medium-sized | CASSVGQPSGNTIYF | TGTGCCAGCAGCGTGGGACAGCCCTCTGGAAACACCATATATTTT
TRBD1 | TRBJ1-1 | TRBV5-4 | . | CASSRDRVTEAFF | TGTGCCAGTAGCCGGGACAGGGTCACTGAAGCTTTCTTT
. | TRBJ2-1 | TRBV2 | few | CASGGARRFFYNEQFF | TGTGCCAGCGGAGGGGCGCGGAGATTTTTTTACAATGAGCAGTTCTTC
TRBD1 | TRBJ1-1 | TRBV4-3 | . | CASSLDRGETEAFF | TGCGCCAGCAGCCTTGACAGGGGCGAGACTGAAGCTTTCTTT
. | TRBJ1-1 | TRBV20-1 | . | CSAKITAEAFF | TGCAGTGCTAAGATTACGGCTGAAGCTTTCTTT
TRBD1 | TRBJ1-2 | TRBV2 | . | CASSGTGGSAYGYTF | TGTGCCAGCAGTGGTACAGGGGGCTCTGCTTATGGCTACACCTTC